This TCR beta chain is drawn from a study of radiotherapy plus CTLA-4 blockade in lung cancer. Sequencing was performed with immunoSEQ multiplex PCR; in TCRdb, only in-frame clones are kept and a portion is missing. The sample has over 100,000 clones, about 80% seen once. This CDR3 comprises 16 residues. The V gene's germline CDR1 is LGHNA and CDR2 YNFKEQ. Trimming left V 2 bases short and J 1 base short, with 14 bases between. Sequencing used peripheral blood, obtained from a patient treated with radiotherapy plus ipilimumab. V gene TRBV4-2 combines with J gene TRBJ1-1; unclear D gene. The receptor was derived from a human donor with non-small cell lung cancer that progressed on radiotherapy plus ipilimumab. Some clones in this sample may be carry-over from other donors' samples. CDR3 bases: TGTGCCAGCAGCCAACCTCAGGCGGGTACGAACACTGAAGCTTTCTTT. This encodes CASSQPQAGTNTEAFF.